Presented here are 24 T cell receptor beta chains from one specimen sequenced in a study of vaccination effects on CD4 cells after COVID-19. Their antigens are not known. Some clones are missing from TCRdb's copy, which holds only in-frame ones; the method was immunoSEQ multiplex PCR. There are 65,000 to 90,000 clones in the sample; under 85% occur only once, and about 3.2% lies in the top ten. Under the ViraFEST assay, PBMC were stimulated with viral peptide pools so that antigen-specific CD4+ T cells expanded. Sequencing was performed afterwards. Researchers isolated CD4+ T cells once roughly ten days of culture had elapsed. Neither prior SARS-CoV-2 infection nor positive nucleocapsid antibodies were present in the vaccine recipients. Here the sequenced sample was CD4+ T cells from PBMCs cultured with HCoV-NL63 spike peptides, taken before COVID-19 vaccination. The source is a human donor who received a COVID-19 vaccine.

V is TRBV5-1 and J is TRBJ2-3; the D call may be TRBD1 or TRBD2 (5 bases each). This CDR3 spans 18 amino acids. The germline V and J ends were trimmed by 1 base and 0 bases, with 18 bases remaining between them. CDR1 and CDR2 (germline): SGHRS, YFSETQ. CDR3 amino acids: CASSLSLGTGRSTDTQYF. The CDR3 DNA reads TGCGCCAGCAGCTTGTCTCTCGGGACGGGGCGAAGCACAGATACGCAGTATTTT.

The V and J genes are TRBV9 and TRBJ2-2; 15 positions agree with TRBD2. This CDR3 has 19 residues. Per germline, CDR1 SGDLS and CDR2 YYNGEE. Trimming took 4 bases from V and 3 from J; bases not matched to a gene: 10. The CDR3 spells CASSRTSGGAVGYTGELFF. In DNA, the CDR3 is TGTGCCAGCAGCCGGACTAGCGGGGGGGCCGTAGGATACACCGGGGAGCTGTTTTTT.

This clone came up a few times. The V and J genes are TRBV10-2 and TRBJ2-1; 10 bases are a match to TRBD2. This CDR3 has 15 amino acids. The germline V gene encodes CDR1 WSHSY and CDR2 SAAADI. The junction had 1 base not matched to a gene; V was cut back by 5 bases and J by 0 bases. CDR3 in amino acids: CASSSSGGSYNEQFF. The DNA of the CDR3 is TGCGCCAGCAGTTCTAGCGGGGGCTCCTACAATGAGCAGTTCTTC.

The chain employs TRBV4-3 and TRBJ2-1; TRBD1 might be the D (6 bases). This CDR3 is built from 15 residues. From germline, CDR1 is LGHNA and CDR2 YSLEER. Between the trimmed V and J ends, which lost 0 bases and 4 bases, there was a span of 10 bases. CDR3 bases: TGCGCCAGCAGCCAAGATGGACAGCCTTACAATGAGCAGTTCTTC. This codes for CASSQDGQPYNEQFF.

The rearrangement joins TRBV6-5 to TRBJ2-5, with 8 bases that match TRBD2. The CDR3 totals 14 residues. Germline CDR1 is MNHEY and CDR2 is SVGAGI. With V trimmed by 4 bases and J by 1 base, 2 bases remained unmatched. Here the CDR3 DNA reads TGTGCCAGCAGTTGGGGACTAGGCCAAGAGACCCAGTACTTC. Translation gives CASSWGLGQETQYF.

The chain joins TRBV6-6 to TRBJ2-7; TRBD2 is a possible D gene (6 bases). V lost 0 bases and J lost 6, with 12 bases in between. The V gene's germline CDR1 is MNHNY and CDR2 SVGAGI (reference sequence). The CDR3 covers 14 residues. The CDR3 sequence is CASSYSGGSVEQYV. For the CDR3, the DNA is TGTGCCAGCAGTTACTCGGGGGGATCAGTCGAGCAGTACGTC.

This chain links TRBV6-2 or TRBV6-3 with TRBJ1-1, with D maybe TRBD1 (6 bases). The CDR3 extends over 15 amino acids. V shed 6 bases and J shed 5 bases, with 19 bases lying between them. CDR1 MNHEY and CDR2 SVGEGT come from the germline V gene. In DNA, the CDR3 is TGTGCCAGCAGCCCGATGTTGGGGGGCGATACTGAAGCTTTCTTT. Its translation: CASSPMLGGDTEAFF.

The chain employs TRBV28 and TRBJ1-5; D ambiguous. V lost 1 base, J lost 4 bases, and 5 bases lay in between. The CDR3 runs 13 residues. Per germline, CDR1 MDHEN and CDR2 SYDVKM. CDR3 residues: CASSLLGNQPQHF. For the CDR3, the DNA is TGTGCCAGCAGTTTATTAGGGAATCAGCCCCAGCATTTT.

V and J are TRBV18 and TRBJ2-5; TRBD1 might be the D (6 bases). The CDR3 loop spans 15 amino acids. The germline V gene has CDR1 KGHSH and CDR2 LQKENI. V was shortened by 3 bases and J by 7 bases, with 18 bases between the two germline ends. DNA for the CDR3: TGTGCCAGCTCACCTACCCAGCTAAAACAGGGGACCCAGTACTTC. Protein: CASSPTQLKQGTQYF.

CDR3 amino acids: CASSRSGQNLNYGYTF. The CDR3 nucleotides are TGTGCCAGCAGTCGATCCGGACAGAACCTCAACTATGGCTACACCTTC. The genes are TRBV6-6 and TRBJ1-2, with D perhaps matching TRBD1 (6 bases). CDR1 and CDR2 from the germline V gene are MNHNY and SVGAGI (reference sequence). The CDR3 contains 16 residues. V dropped 5 bases and J dropped 2 bases, with 18 bases sitting between them.

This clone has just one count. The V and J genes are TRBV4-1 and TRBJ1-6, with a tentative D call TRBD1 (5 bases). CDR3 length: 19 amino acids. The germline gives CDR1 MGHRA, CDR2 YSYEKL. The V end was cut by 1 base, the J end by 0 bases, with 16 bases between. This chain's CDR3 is CASSQVTTGRSSYNSPLHF. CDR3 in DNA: TGCGCCAGCAGCCAAGTGACCACAGGCCGGAGCTCCTATAATTCACCCCTCCACTTT.

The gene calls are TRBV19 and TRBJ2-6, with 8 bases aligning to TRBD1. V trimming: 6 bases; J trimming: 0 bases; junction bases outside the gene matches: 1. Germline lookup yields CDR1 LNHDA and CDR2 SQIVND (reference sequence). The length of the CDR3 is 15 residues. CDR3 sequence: CASSTGGSGANVLTF. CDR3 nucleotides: TGTGCCAGTAGCACAGGGGGCTCTGGGGCCAACGTCCTGACTTTC.

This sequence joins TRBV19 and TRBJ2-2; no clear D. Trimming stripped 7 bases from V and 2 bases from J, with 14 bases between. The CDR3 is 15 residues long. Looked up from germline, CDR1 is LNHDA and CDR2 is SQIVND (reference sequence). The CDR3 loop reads CASTPSDLNTGELFF. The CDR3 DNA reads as TGTGCCAGTACGCCGTCAGACCTTAACACCGGGGAGCTGTTTTTT.

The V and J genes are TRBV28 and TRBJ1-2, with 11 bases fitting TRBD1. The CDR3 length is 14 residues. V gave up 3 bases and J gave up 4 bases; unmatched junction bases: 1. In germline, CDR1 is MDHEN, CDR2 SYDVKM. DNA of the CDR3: TGTGCCAGCAGTTTGGGGACAGGGGGCTATGGCTACACCTTC. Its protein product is CASSLGTGGYGYTF.

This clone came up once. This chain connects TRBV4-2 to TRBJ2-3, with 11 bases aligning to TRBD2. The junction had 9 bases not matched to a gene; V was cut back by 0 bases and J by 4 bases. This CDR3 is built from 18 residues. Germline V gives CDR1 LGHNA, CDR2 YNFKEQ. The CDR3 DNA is TGTGCCAGCAGCCAAGAGTATAGCGGGGGGGCCCGGGCAGATACGCAGTATTTT. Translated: CASSQEYSGGARADTQYF.

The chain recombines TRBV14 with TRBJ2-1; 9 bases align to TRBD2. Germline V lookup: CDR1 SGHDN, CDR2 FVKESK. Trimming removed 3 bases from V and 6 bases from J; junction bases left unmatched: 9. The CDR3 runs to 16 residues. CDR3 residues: CASSQMTGLATNEQFF. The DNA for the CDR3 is TGTGCCAGCAGCCAGATGACGGGACTAGCCACCAATGAGCAGTTCTTC.

CDR3 nucleotide sequence: TGTGCCAGCAGCTTTAGAGGCGGCTACACCTTC. It encodes CASSFRGGYTF. This sequence joins TRBV7-2 and TRBJ1-2; D not resolved. V dropped 3 bases and J dropped 8 bases, with 7 bases sitting between them. This CDR3 is built from 11 residues. Germline-derived CDR1 and CDR2 are SGHTA and FQGNSA.

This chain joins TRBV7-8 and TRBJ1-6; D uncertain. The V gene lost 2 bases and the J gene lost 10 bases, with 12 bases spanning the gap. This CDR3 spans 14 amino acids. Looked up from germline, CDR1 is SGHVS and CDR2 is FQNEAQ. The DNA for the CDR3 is TGTGCCAGCAGCTTATGGAAAGTCGGATCACCCCTCCACTTT. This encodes CASSLWKVGSPLHF.

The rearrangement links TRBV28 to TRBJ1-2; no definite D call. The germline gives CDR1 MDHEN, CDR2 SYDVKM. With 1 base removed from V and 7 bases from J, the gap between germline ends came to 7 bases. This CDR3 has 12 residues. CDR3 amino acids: CASSLSVSGYTF. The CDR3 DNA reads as TGTGCCAGCAGTTTATCAGTATCTGGCTACACCTTC.

CDR3 protein: CASSLGGEIYGYTF. The CDR3 DNA is TGTGCCAGCAGCTTGGGGGGGGAGATCTATGGCTACACCTTC. V is TRBV5-4 and J is TRBJ1-2, with TRBD1 as a possible D gene (5 bases). V was trimmed by 0 bases and J by 4 bases, leaving 10 bases between them. The germline V gene has CDR1 SGHNT and CDR2 YYREEE (reference sequence). This CDR3 contains 14 residues.

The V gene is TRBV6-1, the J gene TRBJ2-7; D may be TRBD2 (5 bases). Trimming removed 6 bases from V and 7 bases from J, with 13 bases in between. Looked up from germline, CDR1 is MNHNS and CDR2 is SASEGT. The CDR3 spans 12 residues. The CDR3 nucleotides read TGTGCCAGCAGCCTCCTAGCTGGGGAGCAGTACGTC. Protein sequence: CASSLLAGEQYV.

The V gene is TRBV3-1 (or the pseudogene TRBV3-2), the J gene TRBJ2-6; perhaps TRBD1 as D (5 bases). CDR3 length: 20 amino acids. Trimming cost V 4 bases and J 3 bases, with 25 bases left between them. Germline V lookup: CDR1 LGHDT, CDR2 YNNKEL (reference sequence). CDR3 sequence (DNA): TGTGCCAGCAGCCCTCTATGGAGCCAGGGTAAGATATTTGGGGCCAACGTCCTGACTTTC. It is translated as CASSPLWSQGKIFGANVLTF.

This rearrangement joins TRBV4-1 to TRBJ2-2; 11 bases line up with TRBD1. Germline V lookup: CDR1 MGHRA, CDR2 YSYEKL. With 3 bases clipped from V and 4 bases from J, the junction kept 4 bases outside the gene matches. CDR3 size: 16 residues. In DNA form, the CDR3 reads TGCGCCAGCAGCCAGAGGACAGGGGGCGTCACCGGGGAGCTGTTTTTT. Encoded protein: CASSQRTGGVTGELFF.

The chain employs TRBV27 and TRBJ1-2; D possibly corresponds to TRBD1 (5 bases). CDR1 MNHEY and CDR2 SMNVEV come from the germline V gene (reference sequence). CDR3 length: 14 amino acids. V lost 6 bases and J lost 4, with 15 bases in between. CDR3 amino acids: CASSPSGWVYGYTF. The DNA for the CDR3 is TGTGCCAGCAGCCCCTCAGGGTGGGTCTATGGCTACACCTTC.